Listed below are T cell receptor beta chains from one sample, sequenced in a study of CD8 T cells in Susac syndrome. One entry per CDR3 protein results from TCRdb running MiXCR on the immunoSEQ multiplex PCR reads. The data hold about 52,000 distinct CDR3 sequences, with roughly 93% observed a single time. Sample: CD8+ T cells from PBMCs. These receptors were obtained from a human donor with multiple sclerosis. CDR3s include the opening cysteine and the closing phenylalanine or tryptophan. Each record gives: V gene, clone size, D gene, J gene, CDR3 DNA, CDR3 protein. D genes are given only for firm matches. Expanded clones are given a class, and other clones once, few, many or no size at all.

>TRBV2|NA|NA|TRBJ2-7
TGTGCCACGCTGGGCGGTGACTCCTACGAGCAGTACTTC
CATLGGDSYEQYF
>TRBV5-6|NA|NA|TRBJ2-3
TGTGCCAGCAGCGGGGGGACAGTAAGCACAGATACGCAGTATTTT
CASSGGTVSTDTQYF
>TRBV2|NA|NA|TRBJ2-7
TGTGCCAGCATTACAGTTCCCGAGCAGTACTTC
CASITVPEQYF
>TRBV7-3|NA|TRBD2|TRBJ2-3
TGTGCCAGCAGCTTAACGGGACTAGCGGGGGGGCAGTCGACAGATACGCAGTATTTT
CASSLTGLAGGQSTDTQYF
>TRBV12-3/TRBV12-4|NA|NA|TRBJ2-5
TGTGCCAGCAGTTTAGACGGTTTTGAGACCCAGTACTTC
CASSLDGFETQYF
>TRBV27|NA|NA|TRBJ1-2
TGTGCCAGCAGTTTGGAGAACAGGCGGGGTGGCTACACCTTC
CASSLENRRGGYTF
>TRBV4-2|NA|NA|TRBJ2-1
TGTGCCAGCAGCCAGGAGGGCCAGGGTTTATCGGATGAGCAGTTCTTC
CASSQEGQGLSDEQFF
>TRBV6-1|NA|TRBD1|TRBJ2-7
TGTGCCAGCAGTCTTACGGGACAGGGTCTTGTAGCCTACGAGCAGTACTTC
CASSLTGQGLVAYEQYF
>TRBV6-2/TRBV6-3|once|NA|TRBJ2-6
TGTGCCAGCAGTTACCGGCTCTCTGGGGCCAACGTCCTGACTTTC
CASSYRLSGANVLTF
>TRBV2|NA|TRBD1|TRBJ1-5
TGTGCCAGCAGTGTCGTGACAGGGGTCTCCGGGCCCCAGCATTTT
CASSVVTGVSGPQHF
>TRBV7-3|NA|NA|TRBJ2-2
TGTGCCAGCAGCCTAGTCTCGGGGGCCGGGGAGCTGTTTTTT
CASSLVSGAGELFF
>TRBV5-1|NA|TRBD1|TRBJ2-7
TGCGCCAGCAGAGGGGACAGTACCTACGAGCAGTACTTC
CASRGDSTYEQYF
>TRBV6-2/TRBV6-3|NA|NA|TRBJ2-7
TGTGCCAGCAGTCGCCCTCCGGACGCCCTCTACGAGCAGTACTTC
CASSRPPDALYEQYF
>TRBV12-3/TRBV12-4|NA|TRBD1|TRBJ1-2
TGTGCCAGCAGTTTCTGGACAGGGAGAGACTATGGCTACACCTTC
CASSFWTGRDYGYTF
>TRBV27|NA|NA|TRBJ2-7
TGTGCCAGCACAGGCCTGGACACCTACGAGCAGTACTTC
CASTGLDTYEQYF
>TRBV28|NA|NA|TRBJ1-2
TGTGCCAGCAGTTCCACGCAGTGGACACCCGGCTATGGCTACACCTTC
CASSSTQWTPGYGYTF
>TRBV13|NA|TRBD1|TRBJ2-7
TGTGCCAGCAGCTTTGGGGACAGGGTCTACGAGCAGTACTTC
CASSFGDRVYEQYF
>TRBV7-2|few|TRBD1|TRBJ2-7
TGTGCCAGCAGCTCAGGGGGCCCCTACGAGCAGTACTTC
CASSSGGPYEQYF
>TRBV13|few|TRBD2|TRBJ2-3
TGTGCCAGCAGTGGGACTAGCGACCGCACAGATACGCAGTATTTT
CASSGTSDRTDTQYF
>TRBV6-1|NA|NA|TRBJ2-5
TGTGCCAGCTCCTCGGACCACCTCGAGACCCAGTACTTC
CASSSDHLETQYF
>TRBV5-1|NA|TRBD2|TRBJ2-3
TGCGCCAGCAGCCATCCCAGCGGGGGGCCGGATACGCAGTATTTT
CASSHPSGGPDTQYF
>TRBV12-5|NA|NA|TRBJ2-3
TGTGCTAGTGGTAACCGTAACACAGATACGCAGTATTTT
CASGNRNTDTQYF
>TRBV12-3/TRBV12-4|NA|NA|TRBJ2-5
TGTGCCAGCAGTTCCGGACGGTACCAAGAGACCCAGTACTTC
CASSSGRYQETQYF
>TRBV4-2|NA|TRBD2|TRBJ2-1
TGTGCCAGCAGCCAAGATCCACTAGCGGGGGAAGACAATGAGCAGTTCTTC
CASSQDPLAGEDNEQFF
>TRBV6-1|NA|NA|TRBJ2-7
TGTGCCAGCTGCATGAATGAGGCGGACGAGCAGTACTTC
CASCMNEADEQYF
>TRBV20-1|NA|TRBD1|TRBJ1-2
TGCAGTGCTGGTCCACAGGGGGCTTCTGGCTACACCTTC
CSAGPQGASGYTF
>TRBV6-4|NA|NA|TRBJ2-1
TGTGCCAGCAGTGACGGGCTAGGTGACAGCAATGAGCAGTTCTTC
CASSDGLGDSNEQFF
>TRBV3-1|NA|NA|TRBJ2-7
TGTGCCAGCAGCCAGACGAGGGGCTACGACGAGCAGTACTTC
CASSQTRGYDEQYF
>TRBV7-9|once|NA|TRBJ2-7
TGTGCCAGCAGCCCCGGTAGCGGTTCCTACGAGCAGTACTTC
CASSPGSGSYEQYF
>TRBV7-2|few|NA|TRBJ1-1
TGTGCCAGCAGCTCTGGGGGGCCCATGAACACTGAAGCTTTCTTT
CASSSGGPMNTEAFF
>TRBV14|NA|NA|TRBJ2-3
TGTGCCAGCAGCCAAGATGGAGGGGCAGATACGCAGTATTTT
CASSQDGGADTQYF
>TRBV3-1|NA|NA|TRBJ1-6
TGTGCCAGCAGCCAAGACCACAGAAGGAATTCACCCCTCCACTTT
CASSQDHRRNSPLHF
>TRBV4-2|few|NA|TRBJ2-6
TGTGCCAGCAGCCAAGAGGCAGGGTCTGGGGCCAACGTCCTGACTTTC
CASSQEAGSGANVLTF
>TRBV12-3/TRBV12-4|NA|NA|TRBJ1-1
TGTGCCAGCAGCGTCAACTTTGAAGCTTTCTTT
CASSVNFEAFF
>TRBV19|NA|NA|TRBJ1-1
TGTGCCAGTAGTATAAGTGGGGCGGGAATAGCTTTCTTT
CASSISGAGIAFF
>TRBV2|NA|NA|TRBJ1-2
TGTGCCAGCAGTGCGGGCAGTGACTATGGCTACACCTTC
CASSAGSDYGYTF